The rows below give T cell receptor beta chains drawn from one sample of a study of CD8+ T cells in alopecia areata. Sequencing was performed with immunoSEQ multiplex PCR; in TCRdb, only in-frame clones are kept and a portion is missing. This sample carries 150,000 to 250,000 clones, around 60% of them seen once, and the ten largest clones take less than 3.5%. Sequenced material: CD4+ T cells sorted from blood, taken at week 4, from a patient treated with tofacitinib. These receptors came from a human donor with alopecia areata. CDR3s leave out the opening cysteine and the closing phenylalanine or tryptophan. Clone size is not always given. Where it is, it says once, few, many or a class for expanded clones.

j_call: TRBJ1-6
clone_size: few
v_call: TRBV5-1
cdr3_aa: ASSLNRGDSPLH

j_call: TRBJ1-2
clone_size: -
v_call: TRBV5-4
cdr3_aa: ASTFGALYGYT

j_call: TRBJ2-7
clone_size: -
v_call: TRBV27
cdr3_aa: ASSSPMGQANYEQY

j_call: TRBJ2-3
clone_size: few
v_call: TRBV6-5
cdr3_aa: ASSDSSGTRQY

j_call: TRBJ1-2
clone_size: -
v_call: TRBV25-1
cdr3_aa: ASSDRDRNHGYT

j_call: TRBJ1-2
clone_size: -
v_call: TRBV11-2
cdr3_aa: ASSSLSRGGYT

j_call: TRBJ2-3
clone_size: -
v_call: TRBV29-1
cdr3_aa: SGDKTDTQY

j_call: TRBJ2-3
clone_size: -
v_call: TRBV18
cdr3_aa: ASSPDLDSTDTQY

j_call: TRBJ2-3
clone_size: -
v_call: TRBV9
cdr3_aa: ASSVGGAFTDTQY

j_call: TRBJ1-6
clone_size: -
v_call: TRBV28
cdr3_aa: ATGTGNNSPLH

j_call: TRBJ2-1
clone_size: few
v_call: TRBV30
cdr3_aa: AWTRPTLAYNEQF

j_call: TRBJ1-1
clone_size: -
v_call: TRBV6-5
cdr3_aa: ASSYGRGNTEAF

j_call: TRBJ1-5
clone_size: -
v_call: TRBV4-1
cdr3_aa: ASSQSGLGGNQPQH